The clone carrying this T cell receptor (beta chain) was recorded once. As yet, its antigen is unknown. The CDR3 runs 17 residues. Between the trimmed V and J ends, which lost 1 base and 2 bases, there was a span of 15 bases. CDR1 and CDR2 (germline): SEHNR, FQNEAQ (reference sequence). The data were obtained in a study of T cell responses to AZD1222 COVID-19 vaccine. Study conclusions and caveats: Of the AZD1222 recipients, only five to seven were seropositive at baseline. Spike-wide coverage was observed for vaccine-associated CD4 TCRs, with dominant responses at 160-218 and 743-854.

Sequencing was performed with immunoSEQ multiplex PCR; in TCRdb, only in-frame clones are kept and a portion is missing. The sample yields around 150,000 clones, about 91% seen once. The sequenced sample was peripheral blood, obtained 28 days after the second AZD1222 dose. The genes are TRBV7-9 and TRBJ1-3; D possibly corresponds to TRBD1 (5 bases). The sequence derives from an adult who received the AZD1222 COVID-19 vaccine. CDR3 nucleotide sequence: TGTGCCAGCAGCTTAGGGAGGGGTCCCCGTGCTGGAAACACCATATATTTT. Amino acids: CASSLGRGPRAGNTIYF.